The 3 T cell receptor beta chains in this list originate from one sample, sequenced in a study of blood T cells in healthy people across ages. Then a second PCR, running roughly 7 to 11 cycles, was carried out with a sample-barcoded 5' primer and a J-beta primer mix. TCRdb ran MiXCR on the 5' RACE reads and lists one entry per CDR3 protein. Among about 580,000 distinct CDR3 sequences listed, about 45% were seen once. The specimen was blood. The receptor set was obtained from a man older than 75 in good health.

The chain links TRBV20-1 to TRBJ2-7; D is perhaps TRBD2 (5 bases). This CDR3 region has 14 residues. Germline CDR1 is DFQATT and CDR2 is SNEGSKA (reference sequence). The V gene lost 1 base and the J gene lost 0 bases, with 10 bases spanning the gap. DNA of the CDR3: TGCAGTGCTAGAGGTCCCGGGGTCTCCTACGAGCAGTACTTC. As protein: CSARGPGVSYEQYF.

This chain joins TRBV6-2 or TRBV6-3 and TRBJ2-7, with 7 bases lining up with TRBD2. CDR1 is MNHEY and CDR2 is SVGEGT in the germline V gene. Trimming removed 5 bases from V and 7 bases from J; junction bases left unmatched: 8. This CDR3 contains 13 residues. CDR3 sequence: CASSRTSATEQYF. CDR3 DNA: TGTGCCAGCAGTCGAACTAGCGCCACTGAGCAGTACTTC.

The V call is TRBV9, the J call TRBJ1-5; D call uncertain. This CDR3 is 14 amino acids long. Germline CDR1 and CDR2: SGDLS and YYNGEE. Trimming pared 4 bases from V and 0 bases from J, leaving 8 bases between. The CDR3 DNA is TGTGCCAGCAGCACACGGGATAGCAATCAGCCCCAGCATTTT. Protein sequence: CASSTRDSNQPQHF. Variable domain in full (rest from reference TRBV9 and TRBJ1-5): DSGVTQTPKHLITATGQRVTLRCSPRSGDLSVYWYQQSLDQGLQFLIQYYNGEERAKGNILERFSAQQFPDLHSELNLSSLELGDSALYFCASSTRDSNQPQHFGDGTRLSIL.